The clone carrying this TCR beta chain was picked up a small number of times. Its antigen is not identified. This sample is part of a study of cytotoxic CD8 clonotypes in ibrutinib-treated CLL. Study in general: Productive templates per sample averaged roughly 260,000; productive rearrangements, some 99,000.

The CDR3 has 15 residues. V gave up 1 base and J gave up 2 bases, with 9 bases separating them. The V gene's germline CDR1 is SGHAT and CDR2 FQNNGV. Study findings and constraints: For progressing versus sustained-remission patients, sampling times were not the same. In comparison with age-matched healthy donors, baseline clonality was higher and tracked circulating CD8+ T-cell counts. Treatment saw public clonotypes, which were uncommon, either contract or stay stable.

Assay: immunoSEQ multiplex PCR; the TCRdb copy retains only in-frame clones and omits some. Altogether 58,000 or so clones are present, around 60% being singletons, with the ten largest covering about 15%. V usage is TRBV11-2 and J usage is TRBJ1-5; D possibly corresponds to TRBD1 (5 bases). Sequencing used PBMCs, obtained after 12 months of ibrutinib treatment. This sequence was found in a human donor with chronic lymphocytic leukemia. Here the CDR3 reads CASSLVPGRNQPQHF. CDR3 coding DNA: TGTGCCAGCAGCTTAGTTCCAGGGCGCAATCAGCCCCAGCATTTT.